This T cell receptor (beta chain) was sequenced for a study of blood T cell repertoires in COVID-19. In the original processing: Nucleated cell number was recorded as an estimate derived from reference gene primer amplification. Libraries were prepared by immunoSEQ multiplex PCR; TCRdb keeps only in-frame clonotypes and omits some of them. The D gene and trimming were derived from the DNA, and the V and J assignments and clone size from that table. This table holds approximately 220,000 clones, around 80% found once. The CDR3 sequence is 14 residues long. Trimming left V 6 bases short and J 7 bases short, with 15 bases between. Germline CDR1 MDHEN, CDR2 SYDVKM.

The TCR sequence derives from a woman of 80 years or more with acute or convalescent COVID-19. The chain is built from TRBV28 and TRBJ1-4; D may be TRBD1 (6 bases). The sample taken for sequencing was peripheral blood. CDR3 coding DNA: TGTGCCAGCAGCAATACAGGGTTGAGTGAAAAACTGTTTTTT. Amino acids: CASSNTGLSEKLFF.